This T cell receptor (beta chain) was sequenced during a study of T cells expressing NK-cell markers (dated by TCRdb to the early 2020s). With respect to the entire study: Fewer than ten donors provided sorted CD3+CD56+NKG2C+, CD3+CD56+NKG2C- and CD3+CD56-NKG2C+ T-cell subsets, whose TCR beta-chain repertoires were profiled. The eight sequenced donors were randomly selected healthy volunteers, three men and five women. Libraries were sequenced as 2 x 150 bp reads on Illumina HiSeq 2000/2500, MiSeq or NextSeq. Among the eight sequenced donors, only one was HCMV-seronegative, while the other seven were HCMV-seropositive. Study-level results and caveats: Those dominant clonotypes were again the most abundant among CD3+CD56-NKG2C+ cells in several donors, at roughly 25-60.1%. In over five donors, the dominant CD3+CD56+NKG2C+ clonotypes were found to rank among the top 10 CD8+ clonotypes and to make up about 1.0-7.5% of CD8+ T cells. Whether the expanded NKG2C-expressing T cell clones were specific for HCMV antigens remained unclear.

HCMV-specific IgG was detected in serum with a commercial ELISA kit to determine HCMV serostatus. Peripheral blood mononuclear cells were isolated from blood by Ficoll density gradient centrifugation. The data were produced on an Illumina HiSeq 2000. TCR beta cDNA libraries were prepared using 5'RACE template switching, which introduced a universal primer site and unique molecular identifiers. cDNA synthesis was primed from the TCR beta constant segment, followed by two successive PCR amplification steps. On the study's bioinformatics: Reads were demultiplexed and grouped by UMI with MIGEC, and clonotypes were assembled and quantified with MiTCR. To remove erroneous sequences, TCR cDNA sequences were retained only when supported by two or more reads. The tcR package was used for downstream repertoire analysis, with clonotypes matched between fractions based on CDR3 nucleotide sequence plus V segment. VDJmatch was used to annotate antigen specificity against VDJdb, with one amino acid substitution in CDR3 allowed. Following reprocessing of the reads by TCRdb, the data hold one row per CDR3 protein sequence and no DNA is available. In this record, the V and J calls reflect TCRdb's handling and not the investigators' own analysis. The record for this sample contains roughly 380,000 distinct CDR3 sequences. The ten largest clones represent around 5% of the sample.

The CDR3 runs 14 amino acids, cysteine and phenylalanine included. No DNA is recorded. According to the germline V gene, CDR1 reads SQVTM and CDR2 reads ANQGSEA. Comment on this clonotype: Its antigen is currently not known.

This sequence uses TRBV29-1 and TRBJ2-7; TCRdb calls TRBD1, which cannot be checked without DNA. The sequence derives from a man aged 18 to 69 in good health. The sequenced sample was blood T cells: a sorted CD56 or NKG2C T cell subset, CD4+ or CD8+ T cells, or bulk PBMC T cells (not recorded which). The CDR3 region has the sequence CSVAGGTQAYEQYF.